These 19 T cell receptor beta chains were sequenced from one sample in a study of early T cells in non-severe SARS-CoV-2 infection (dated by TCRdb to the early 2020s). The library relied on 5' RACE. Sequencing was carried out with a NextSeq 500. Through fastp at Q25 and MiXCR, TCRdb rebuilt clones from the public reads, retaining in-frame beta chains. Rows with one shared CDR3 protein collapse into an entry with the most common genes and DNA. The sample yields 90,000 to 120,000 distinct CDR3 sequences; around 10% were counted once. The ten most abundant clones make up 6.5% to 8% of the sample. Sequencing input: whole blood. These receptors came from an adult who was a healthcare worker with PCR-confirmed SARS-CoV-2 infection or an uninfected control (not recorded which).

In its sample, this clonotype was seen a few times. The rearrangement uses TRBV20-1 and TRBJ2-3; D possibly corresponds to TRBD2 (6 bases). The germline V gene has CDR1 DFQATT and CDR2 SNEGSKA (reference sequence). The CDR3 runs to 15 residues. CDR3: CRAGSGGQVTDTQYF. DNA for the CDR3: TGCAGGGCAGGTAGCGGAGGTCAAGTCACAGATACGCAGTATTTT.

The V gene is TRBV20-1, the J gene TRBJ1-6, with 7 nucleotides matching TRBD1. The CDR3 length is 13 residues. V dropped 6 bases and J dropped 4; count of bases not matched to a gene: 3. Germline V gives CDR1 DFQATT, CDR2 SNEGSKA (reference sequence). The CDR3 here is CSALGQYNSPLHF. CDR3 nucleotide sequence: TGCAGTGCATTGGGACAGTATAATTCACCCCTCCACTTT.

This clonotype was seen only a few times. This chain connects TRBV3-1 to TRBJ2-1; 12 bases are shared with TRBD2. CDR3 length: 20 residues. The trim removed 2 bases at V and 4 bases at J, leaving 15 bases unmatched. CDR1 and CDR2 from the germline V gene are LGHDT and YNNKEL (reference sequence). The CDR3 here is CASSQNPGLAGVPPYNEQFF. CDR3 sequence (DNA): TGTGCCAGCAGCCAAAACCCGGGACTAGCGGGCGTGCCTCCTTACAATGAGCAGTTCTTC.

The sample holds a few counts of this clonotype. The chain uses TRBV29-1 and TRBJ1-1; TRBD1 might be the D (5 bases). The length of the CDR3 is 10 residues. CDR1 is SQVTM and CDR2 is ANQGSEA in the germline V gene. V was clipped by 7 bases and J by 9 bases, with 12 bases between them. Here the CDR3 reads CSGGTDQAFF. DNA for the CDR3: TGCAGCGGAGGGACCGACCAAGCTTTCTTT.

This sequence joins TRBV29-1 and TRBJ2-1; 7 nucleotides line up with TRBD2. Germline lookup yields CDR1 SQVTM and CDR2 ANQGSEA. This CDR3 has 13 residues. The V and J ends lost 4 bases and 7 bases, in that order; junction bases with no gene match: 7. The DNA for the CDR3 is TGCAGCGTTGTGACGGGGGAGGGAAATGAGCAGTTCTTC. It codes for CSVVTGEGNEQFF.

The chain joins TRBV11-2 to TRBJ2-7, with 7 bases fitting TRBD2. V shed 1 base and J 5 bases; nucleotides not matched to a gene: 2. CDR1 and CDR2 (germline): SGHAT, FQNNGV. The CDR3 sequence is 13 residues long. CDR3 DNA sequence: TGTGCCAGCAGCTTAGCTAGCGGACACGAGCAGTACTTC. Translated: CASSLASGHEQYF. Complete variable domain (other parts from reference TRBV11-2 and TRBJ2-7): EAGVAQSPRYKIIEKRQSVAFWCNPISGHATLYWYQQILGQGPKLLIQFQNNGVVDDSQLPKDRFSAERLKGVDSTLKIQPAKLEDSAVYLCASSLASGHEQYFGPGTRLTVT.

The chain employs TRBV12-3 or TRBV12-4 and TRBJ2-7, with D possibly matching TRBD1 (5 bases). The ends were cut back, 2 bases at V and 5 bases at J, with 10 bases in the middle. This CDR3 is built from 13 residues. CDR3 sequence (DNA): TGTGCCAGCAGTTTAAGCGCAGGGCACGAGCAGTACTTC. Its protein product is CASSLSAGHEQYF.

The sample holds a few counts of this clonotype. V usage is TRBV28 and J usage is TRBJ1-1; D unclear. V gave up 1 base and J gave up 4 bases, with 7 bases separating them. CDR3 length: 13 amino acids. Germline values: CDR1 MDHEN, CDR2 SYDVKM. The CDR3 DNA reads TGTGCCAGCAGTTTATCCGAAACCACTGAAGCTTTCTTT. This encodes CASSLSETTEAFF.

The chain combines TRBV20-1 with TRBJ2-3, with 10 bases identical to TRBD2. CDR3 length: 13 residues. V gave up 3 bases and J gave up 12 bases; unmatched junction bases: 9. In germline, CDR1 is DFQATT, CDR2 SNEGSKA (reference sequence). CDR3 sequence reads: CSARLAGAFTQYF. For the CDR3, the DNA is TGCAGTGCTAGGCTAGCGGGAGCATTTACCCAGTATTTT.

V gene TRBV5-1 combines with J gene TRBJ1-2; the match to TRBD1 covers 7 bases. Germline V gene data show CDR1 as SGHRS and CDR2 as YFSETQ. With 1 base clipped from V and 3 bases from J, the junction kept 0 bases outside the gene matches. The CDR3 is 13 residues long. CDR3 coding DNA: TGCGCCAGCAGCTTGCAGGGGGACTATGGCTACACCTTC. It specifies CASSLQGDYGYTF.

This clonotype has just a few counts. The chain joins TRBV12-3 or TRBV12-4 to TRBJ1-1; D might be TRBD1 (5 bases). The CDR3 length is 13 residues. Deletions cut 5 bases from V and 7 bases from J, with 14 bases between. The CDR3 coding sequence is TGTGCCAGCAGTCTCGGGGCAGGCCATGAAGCTTTCTTT. It codes for CASSLGAGHEAFF.

Turning to this clonotype: The junction and the germline gene differ at one end; a read error may be behind it. The V call is TRBV18, the J call TRBJ2-7; D is tentatively TRBD1 or TRBD2 (5 bases each). The CDR3 spans 13 residues. CDR1 is KGHSH, CDR2 LQKENI, per germline. The CDR3 protein is CTSSPVRGHEQYF. The CDR3 region has the DNA TGTACCAGCTCACCAGTCCGGGGCCACGAGCAGTACTTC.

The chain joins TRBV28 to TRBJ1-2; 7 positions match TRBD1. The CDR3 loop spans 12 amino acids. V lost 3 bases, J lost 8 bases, and 3 bases stayed unmatched. CDR1 is MDHEN, CDR2 SYDVKM, per germline. The CDR3 sequence is CASSLRGRGYTF. The CDR3 region has the DNA TGTGCCAGCAGTTTGAGGGGGCGCGGCTACACCTTC.

The chain is built from TRBV5-1 and TRBJ2-2; D gene ambiguous. CDR1 is SGHRS and CDR2 is YFSETQ in the germline V gene. The CDR3 is 12 residues long. The V end was cut by 4 bases, the J end by 8 bases, with 9 bases between. As DNA, the CDR3 is TGCGCCAGCAGCGCGACCACAGGGGAGCTGTTTTTT. It is translated as CASSATTGELFF.

This clonotype was seen only a few times. The chain combines TRBV10-2 with TRBJ2-7, with D possibly matching TRBD2 (5 bases). The CDR3 consists of 13 residues. Germline assignment: CDR1 WSHSY and CDR2 SAAADI. V was shortened by 5 bases and J by 3 bases, with 11 bases between the two germline ends. The CDR3 DNA reads TGCGCCAGCAGTAACCTTCGGGGCTACGAGCAGTACTTC. This gives the protein CASSNLRGYEQYF.

This clonotype was found a few times. The chain links TRBV6-1 to TRBJ1-2; D is unclear. The CDR3 covers 15 residues. Trimming left V 9 bases short and J 6 bases short, with 23 bases between. Germline CDR1 MNHNS, CDR2 SASEGT. CDR3 DNA: TGTGCCAGTAGAGAGGGCGGGCGCATCTTTGATGGCTACACCTTC. Translated, it gives CASREGGRIFDGYTF.

This clonotype has a handful of counts. This chain uses TRBV2 with TRBJ1-2; D is unclear. The V end was cut by 2 bases, the J end by 0 bases, with 10 bases between. The germline V gene encodes CDR1 SNHLY and CDR2 FYNNEI. This CDR3 has 15 amino acids. The CDR3 DNA follows: TGTGCCAGCAGTGAATTAAAGGGCTCTAACTATGGCTACACCTTC. Amino acids: CASSELKGSNYGYTF. Using reference TRBV2 and TRBJ1-2 for the parts outside the CDR3, the full variable domain is EPEVTQTPSHQVTQMGQEVILRCVPISNHLYFYWYRQILGQKVEFLVSFYNNEISEKSEIFDDQFSVERPDGSNFTLKIRSTKLEDSAMYFCASSELKGSNYGYTFGSGTRLTVV.

This clonotype was seen repeatedly, ten times or more. The chain links TRBV6-2 or TRBV6-3 to TRBJ2-7; D unclear. The length of the CDR3 is 13 residues. Per germline, CDR1 MNHEY and CDR2 SVGEGT. Trimming removed 10 bases at V and 7 bases at J, with 20 bases between. CDR3 bases: TGTGCCACCCGCCGTCAGCACTTCGGGGAGCAGTACTTC. It specifies CATRRQHFGEQYF.

The gene calls are TRBV10-3 and TRBJ2-7; maybe TRBD2 (5 bases). The CDR3 totals 14 residues. V gave up 4 bases and J gave up 5 bases, with 15 bases separating them. Germline CDR1 and CDR2: ENHRY and SYGVKD. The CDR3 spells CAISVDPGENEQYF. The CDR3 DNA reads as TGTGCCATCAGTGTAGACCCCGGGGAAAACGAGCAGTACTTC.